The clone carrying this T cell receptor (beta chain) has a count of ten or more. What it recognizes is unknown. The data are from a study of T cell repertoires in cytomegalovirus infection. Study overall: A matching HLA type, together with CMV infection, was signaled by public TCR beta signatures.

One entry per CDR3 protein results from TCRdb running MiXCR on the reads. The sample has around 300,000 distinct CDR3 sequences; about 25% are singletons. Notes on the study in general: What dominated the ex vivo response were HLA-C-restricted CMV-specific TCR beta clonotypes.

Sequencing was carried out using PBMCs. This TCR derives from a human donor in good health (CMV status not recorded). Some clones in this sample may be carry-over from other donors' samples.

CDR3 sequence reads: CASSPGGGVEPQHF. The CDR3 DNA reads TGTGCCAGCAGCCCAGGTGGAGGGGTTGAGCCCCAGCATTTT. The chain has TRBV7-2 and TRBJ1-5; D possibly corresponds to TRBD1 (5 bases). The CDR3 is 14 residues long. Germline V CDR1 and CDR2: SGHTA, FQGNSA. V was clipped by 5 bases and J by 8 bases, with 16 bases between them.